One and the same sample provided the 11 T cell receptor beta chains below, sequenced in a study of T cells in localized non-small cell lung cancer. Data came from immunoSEQ multiplex PCR; TCRdb stores just in-frame clones and leaves some out. The table records around 26,000 clones, 88% of them present only once. The sequencing here drew on peripheral blood mononuclear cells, taken before any cancer treatment. All receptors derive from a woman aged 40 to 75 with stage III lung adenocarcinoma.

CDR3 sequence: CASSRDRDYWRETQYF. The CDR3 bases are TGTGCCAGCAGTAGGGACCGGGACTATTGGAGGGAGACCCAGTACTTC. The V gene is TRBV2, the J gene TRBJ2-5, with 7 bases fitting TRBD2. Germline assignment: CDR1 SNHLY and CDR2 FYNNEI. The CDR3 loop spans 16 amino acids. The V gene end was trimmed by 5 bases and the J gene end by 5 bases; junction bases not matched to a gene: 14.

The chain joins TRBV5-1 to TRBJ2-6; TRBD1 is a possible D gene (6 bases). The ends were cut back, 4 bases at V and 0 bases at J, with 11 bases in the middle. Per germline, CDR1 SGHRS and CDR2 YFSETQ. The CDR3 covers 16 residues. CDR3 nucleotides: TGCGCCAGCAGCCCTACAGGGAGCTCTGGGGCCAACGTCCTGACTTTC. This encodes CASSPTGSSGANVLTF.

The gene calls are TRBV10-1 and TRBJ1-1, with TRBD1 matching 7 bases. Germline assignment: CDR1 WNHNN and CDR2 SYGVQD (reference sequence). Trimming removed 3 bases from V and 0 bases from J; junction bases left unmatched: 10. The CDR3 is made up of 17 amino acids. CDR3 residues: CASSERGRDSLNTEAFF. CDR3 nucleotide sequence: TGCGCCAGCAGTGAAAGGGGCCGGGACAGCCTGAACACTGAAGCTTTCTTT.

This clone has only one observation. The gene calls are TRBV6-1 and TRBJ2-5, with 10 bases matching TRBD1. Unmatched junction bases numbered 10, after V lost 8 bases and J lost 4 bases. The CDR3 extends over 15 amino acids. Germline V lookup: CDR1 MNHNS, CDR2 SASEGT. DNA of the CDR3: TGTGCCAGCGCCCAGAGACAGGGGGCTGCAGAGACCCAGTACTTC. It specifies CASAQRQGAAETQYF.

The rearrangement uses TRBV9 and TRBJ2-3, with no clear D. Looked up from germline, CDR1 is SGDLS and CDR2 is YYNGEE. Trimming cost V 4 bases and J 0 bases, with 12 bases left between them. This CDR3 contains 15 residues. CDR3 amino acids: CASSPRALSTDTQYF. The CDR3 DNA reads as TGTGCCAGCAGCCCTAGGGCCCTGAGCACAGATACGCAGTATTTT. The complete variable domain, with remaining parts taken from reference TRBV9 and TRBJ2-3, reads DSGVTQTPKHLITATGQRVTLRCSPRSGDLSVYWYQQSLDQGLQFLIQYYNGEERAKGNILERFSAQQFPDLHSELNLSSLELGDSALYFCASSPRALSTDTQYFGPGTRLTVL.

The chain employs TRBV7-3 and TRBJ2-1; D possibly uses TRBD1 or TRBD2 (5 bases each). The CDR3 length is 17 residues. V was pared by 0 bases and J by 5 bases, with 17 bases between. The germline V gene encodes CDR1 SGHTA and CDR2 FQGTGA. The CDR3 coding sequence is TGTGCCAGCAGCTTAACGCCCTCCGGGACGAACAACAATGAGCAGTTCTTC. Translated: CASSLTPSGTNNNEQFF.

This clone was observed a few times. This rearrangement joins TRBV5-6 to TRBJ2-2; D possibly uses TRBD1 or TRBD2 (6 bases each). Trimming cost V 4 bases and J 6 bases, with 7 bases left between them. This CDR3 has 12 amino acids. The germline V gene has CDR1 SGHDT and CDR2 YYEEEE. CDR3 protein: CASSGGPGELFF. In nucleotides, the CDR3 is TGTGCCAGCAGCGGGGGGCCCGGGGAGCTGTTTTTT.

This chain joins TRBV20-1 and TRBJ2-3; D gene uncertain. Trimming removed 5 bases at V and 5 bases at J, with 5 bases between. The CDR3 contains 10 residues. The germline CDR1 and CDR2 sequences are DFQATT and SNEGSKA (reference sequence). CDR3: CSAPLDTQYF. CDR3 coding DNA: TGCAGTGCTCCGCTAGATACGCAGTATTTT.

About this clone: Other nucleotide sequences from this sample produce the same CDR3. This chain joins TRBV6-5 and TRBJ1-4, with 7 bases lining up with TRBD1. J was trimmed by 8 bases and V by 3 bases; bases with no gene match: 6. The CDR3 length is 14 residues. Germline V CDR1 and CDR2: MNHEY, SVGAGI. CDR3: CASSYSDRVEKLFF. For the CDR3, the DNA is TGTGCCAGCAGTTATTCCGACAGGGTCGAAAAACTGTTTTTT.

In DNA, the CDR3 is TGTGCCAGCAGCGGACAGGGGGCAGGTCAGCCCCAGCATTTT. Its protein product is CASSGQGAGQPQHF. The chain carries TRBV9 and TRBJ1-5; TRBD1 matches at 10 bases. With 3 bases clipped from V and 6 bases from J, the junction kept 3 bases outside the gene matches. Per the germline V gene, CDR1 is SGDLS and CDR2 is YYNGEE. The CDR3 length is 14 residues.

J is TRBJ2-3 and V is TRBV2; no clear D gene. The V and J ends lost 6 bases and 2 bases respectively, with 21 bases between them. This CDR3 is 17 amino acids long. Germline CDR1 and CDR2: SNHLY and FYNNEI. The CDR3 spells CASRGILASWDTDTQYF. CDR3 DNA sequence: TGTGCCAGCAGAGGGATCCTTGCTAGTTGGGACACAGATACGCAGTATTTT.